Following are 21 T cell receptor beta chains from one sample sequenced in a study of cytomegalovirus exposure and HLA in healthy donors. 13 Jbeta primers and 60 Vbeta primers were used for the PCR. The data were produced by immunoSEQ multiplex PCR, yet TCRdb's version contains in-frame clones alone and is incomplete. The sample shows about 110,000 clones, around three quarters of them seen only once. The sample taken for sequencing was PBMCs. The receptors were sampled from a woman between 18 and 29 years old in good health and CMV-seropositive.

Turning to this clone: One end of the junction fails to match germline, which may point to a read error. The chain recombines TRBV9 with TRBJ2-3; 9 bases line up with TRBD2. There are 17 residues in the CDR3. The germline V gene encodes CDR1 SGDLS and CDR2 YYNGEE. The CDR3 region is CVSSASPGLAFTDTQYF. CDR3 DNA: TGTGTCAGCAGCGCCTCCCCGGGACTAGCTTTCACAGATACGCAGTATTTT.

The chain has TRBV6-5 and TRBJ2-7; a possible D gene is TRBD2 (5 bases). The V gene lost 7 bases and the J gene lost 2 bases, with 12 bases spanning the gap. CDR3 length: 13 residues. Germline V gives CDR1 MNHEY, CDR2 SVGAGI. CDR3: CASTKTGAYEQYF. The CDR3 DNA sequence: TGTGCCAGCACCAAGACCGGGGCCTACGAGCAGTACTTC.

The chain has TRBV5-4 and TRBJ2-7, with 7 bases lining up with TRBD1. The junction had 10 bases not matched to a gene; V was cut back by 3 bases and J by 1 base. The CDR3 covers 16 residues. The germline V gene encodes CDR1 SGHNT and CDR2 YYREEE (reference sequence). The CDR3 spells CASSSENRQGSYEQYF. The CDR3 DNA reads TGTGCCAGCAGCTCCGAAAACCGACAGGGTTCCTACGAGCAGTACTTC. Full variable domain (missing parts from reference TRBV5-4 and TRBJ2-7): ETGVTQSPTHLIKTRGQQVTLRCSSQSGHNTVSWYQQALGQGPQFIFQYYREEENGRGNFPPRFSGLQFPNYSSELNVNALELDDSALYLCASSSENRQGSYEQYFGPGTRLTVT.

CDR3 coding DNA: TGTGCCAGCAGTTTACGGAGCTCCTACAATGAGCAGTTCTTC. It codes for CASSLRSSYNEQFF. The chain carries TRBV27 and TRBJ2-1; D remains unclear. The CDR3 has 14 residues. Looked up from germline, CDR1 is MNHEY and CDR2 is SMNVEV (reference sequence). Trimming cost V 2 bases and J 0 bases, with 5 bases left between them.

This clone has a handful of counts. The chain recombines TRBV18 with TRBJ2-1, with a weak D call TRBD2 (5 bases). Trimming cost V 5 bases and J 4 bases, with 12 bases left between them. This CDR3 is built from 14 residues. The germline gives CDR1 KGHSH, CDR2 LQKENI. The CDR3 nucleotides are TGTGCCAGCTCATTCCGGGGATCGTACAATGAGCAGTTCTTC. Protein product: CASSFRGSYNEQFF.

The J gene is TRBJ2-7, the V gene TRBV6-5, with D hard to call. Germline V gene data show CDR1 as MNHEY and CDR2 as SVGAGI. CDR3 length: 11 amino acids. V was pared by 4 bases and J by 3 bases, with 4 bases between. CDR3 protein: CASSLNYEQYF. The CDR3 DNA reads as TGTGCCAGCAGTTTAAACTACGAGCAGTACTTC.

This chain connects TRBV9 to TRBJ1-1; tentatively, D is TRBD1 (6 bases). From germline, CDR1 is SGDLS and CDR2 YYNGEE. Deletions cut 1 base from V and 4 bases from J, with 11 bases between. CDR3 size: 14 residues. The CDR3 DNA reads as TGTGCCAGCAGCGTAAGCGGGGGCGGCACTGAAGCTTTCTTT. Translating gives CASSVSGGGTEAFF.

The J gene is TRBJ2-7, the V gene TRBV28; the D gene is possibly TRBD1 (6 bases). CDR1 is MDHEN, CDR2 SYDVKM, per germline. With 3 bases removed from V and 3 bases from J, the gap between germline ends came to 24 bases. CDR3 length: 18 amino acids. This CDR3 reads CASSFLVQGGRGYYEQYF. Written as DNA, the CDR3 is TGTGCCAGCAGTTTTCTTGTACAGGGTGGTAGGGGATACTACGAGCAGTACTTC.

This chain connects TRBV2 to TRBJ1-3; D call uncertain. The CDR3 has 15 amino acids. V was cut by 2 bases and J by 4 bases, with 12 bases left in between. The germline gives CDR1 SNHLY, CDR2 FYNNEI. As DNA, the CDR3 is TGTGCCAGCAGTGAAAGCGGAGTTCCCGGAAACACCATATATTTT. It translates to CASSESGVPGNTIYF.

This chain connects TRBV4-1 to TRBJ1-5, with D possibly being TRBD1 (6 bases). V was shortened by 4 bases and J by 2 bases, with 12 bases between the two germline ends. The CDR3 sequence is 15 residues long. Germline-derived CDR1 and CDR2 are MGHRA and YSYEKL. CDR3 sequence (DNA): TGCGCCAGCAGCCCTCTTCCAGGGGGCAATCAGCCCCAGCATTTT. It translates to CASSPLPGGNQPQHF.

The chain uses TRBV2 and TRBJ1-3; D perhaps matches TRBD1 (6 bases). With 5 bases removed from V and 8 bases from J, the gap between germline ends came to 22 bases. This CDR3 is 16 amino acids long. In germline, CDR1 is SNHLY, CDR2 FYNNEI. For the CDR3, the DNA is TGTGCCAGCAGTTTTAAAACAGGGATCGGGAGGGACACCATATATTTT. Its protein product is CASSFKTGIGRDTIYF.

The V call is TRBV30, the J call TRBJ1-2, with 10 bases that match TRBD1. The CDR3 is 13 residues long. The J segment lost 8 bases and the V segment lost 0 bases, leaving 3 bases of the junction unmatched. The germline CDR1 and CDR2 sequences are GTSNPN and SVGIG (reference sequence). CDR3: CAWSVGTGAGYTF. CDR3 sequence (DNA): TGTGCCTGGAGTGTAGGGACAGGGGCCGGCTACACCTTC.

The genes are TRBV5-6 and TRBJ2-5, with 10 bases fitting TRBD1. Germline-derived CDR1 and CDR2 are SGHDT and YYEEEE. Trimming removed 2 bases from V and 5 bases from J; junction bases left unmatched: 3. This CDR3 spans 14 amino acids. The CDR3 nucleotides read TGTGCCAGCAGCTTTATGGGACAGGGGGAGACCCAGTACTTC. Residues: CASSFMGQGETQYF.

The rearrangement joins TRBV2 to TRBJ2-7, with 10 bases lining up with TRBD2. The CDR3 covers 16 residues. Germline V gene sequence: CDR1 SNHLY, CDR2 FYNNEI. V was pared by 3 bases and J by 7 bases, with 12 bases of the junction left unmatched. Here the CDR3 DNA reads TGTGCCAGCAGTGAGGGGGCTAGCGGGAGAATTTGGGAGCAGTACTTC. Translated, it gives CASSEGASGRIWEQYF.

The genes are TRBV4-1 and TRBJ2-3; maybe TRBD2 (5 bases). The CDR3 runs 13 residues. Trimming took off 0 bases at V and 6 bases at J, with 7 bases between the two ends. Germline V lookup: CDR1 MGHRA, CDR2 YSYEKL. Written as DNA, the CDR3 is TGCGCCAGCAGCCAAGAGACGGGGGATACGCAGTATTTT. This translates into CASSQETGDTQYF.

The chain uses TRBV4-1 and TRBJ1-1; no firm D call. Trimming removed 6 bases from V and 2 bases from J, with 13 bases in between. Germline V lookup: CDR1 MGHRA, CDR2 YSYEKL. The CDR3 has 14 residues. CDR3 bases: TGCGCCAGCAGAGGGAGAACGACTAACACTGAAGCTTTCTTT. This gives the protein CASRGRTTNTEAFF.

The V gene is TRBV4-1, the J gene TRBJ1-2; D may be TRBD1 (6 bases). The CDR3 has 15 amino acids. The V gene lost 0 bases and the J gene lost 6 bases, with 14 bases spanning the gap. Per the germline V gene, CDR1 is MGHRA and CDR2 is YSYEKL. The CDR3 DNA follows: TGCGCCAGCAGCCAAGATGTCAGGGGTAGGGATGGCTACACCTTC. Amino acids: CASSQDVRGRDGYTF.

V and J are TRBV5-1 and TRBJ2-2, with D unresolved. Germline V gives CDR1 SGHRS, CDR2 YFSETQ. Between the trimmed V and J ends, which lost 5 bases and 4 bases, there was a span of 9 bases. The length of the CDR3 is 13 residues. The CDR3 DNA sequence: TGCGCCAGCAGTATGGCGGTCACCGGGGAGCTGTTTTTT. Its translation: CASSMAVTGELFF.

V gene TRBV9 combines with J gene TRBJ2-7, with 11 bases lining up with TRBD2. The V gene end was trimmed by 0 bases and the J gene end by 1 base; junction bases not matched to a gene: 3. Germline values: CDR1 SGDLS, CDR2 YYNGEE. There are 16 residues in the CDR3. CDR3 sequence: CASSVDPSGRSYEQYF. The CDR3 nucleotides are TGTGCCAGCAGCGTAGATCCTAGCGGGAGGTCCTACGAGCAGTACTTC. Combining the CDR3 with reference TRBV9 and TRBJ2-7 gives the whole variable domain DSGVTQTPKHLITATGQRVTLRCSPRSGDLSVYWYQQSLDQGLQFLIQYYNGEERAKGNILERFSAQQFPDLHSELNLSSLELGDSALYFCASSVDPSGRSYEQYFGPGTRLTVT.

The sample holds a few counts of this clone. The chain carries TRBV15 and TRBJ2-3; D perhaps matches TRBD2 (6 bases). Trimming removed 3 bases from V and 2 bases from J, with 18 bases in between. The CDR3 consists of 17 residues. Germline V gene sequence: CDR1 LNHNV, CDR2 YYDKDF (reference sequence). The CDR3 spells CATSSSPGEAFTDTQYF. The CDR3 nucleotides read TGTGCCACCAGCAGCTCGCCCGGGGAGGCCTTCACAGATACGCAGTATTTT.

The V call is TRBV28, the J call TRBJ1-5; tentative D call: TRBD1 (5 bases). Per germline, CDR1 MDHEN and CDR2 SYDVKM. V was shortened by 7 bases and J by 0 bases, with 16 bases between the two germline ends. This CDR3 region has 16 residues. CDR3: CASTSRGWYSNQPQHF. CDR3 in DNA: TGTGCCAGCACCTCCCGGGGGTGGTATAGCAATCAGCCCCAGCATTTT.